The present T cell receptor (beta chain) was sequenced within a study of CD8+ T cells in alopecia areata. In each case, RNA was isolated and then reverse transcribed into cDNA as the sequencing template. Measured with immunoSEQ multiplex PCR; TCRdb has only the in-frame clones, and not every one. The data contain about 30,000 clones, 62% of them singletons. Study-wide results and limits: Relative to mice, TCR sharing across patients was less clear, a difference possibly HLA-related. Affected lesional scalp, above all in alopecia totalis/universalis, was more clonal than normal scalp. Scalp specimens additionally yield sequences from normal skin's resident alphabeta T cells.

In regard to this clone: Antigen unknown.

Samples from alopecia areata patients were lesional scalp punch biopsies and peripheral blood. Germline V gene lookup returns CDR1 MNHNS and CDR2 SASEGT. The CDR3 covers 15 residues. The germline V and J ends were trimmed by 0 bases and 4 bases, with 10 bases remaining between them. The sequenced material came from NKG2D-high CD8+ T cells sorted from blood. This TCR was sampled from a human donor with alopecia areata. V and J are TRBV6-1 and TRBJ2-1, with TRBD1 as a possible D gene (6 bases). The CDR3 here is CASSEAGADYNEQFF. The CDR3 DNA sequence: TGTGCCAGCAGTGAAGCGGGGGCGGATTACAATGAGCAGTTCTTC.